The source of this TCR beta chain is a study of radiotherapy plus CTLA-4 blockade in lung cancer. CDR1 is SNHLY, CDR2 FYNNEI, per germline. This CDR3 is built from 18 residues. Trimming cost V 4 bases and J 4 bases; bases outside gene matches: 8. This clone was observed once. The repertoire was sequenced with immunoSEQ multiplex PCR; TCRdb's copy has only in-frame clones and lacks some. Of approximately 80,000 clones listed, 74% are singletons. The source was peripheral blood, collected from a patient treated with radiotherapy plus ipilimumab. The clonotype originates from a human donor with non-small cell lung cancer whose response to radiotherapy plus ipilimumab could not be evaluated. V is TRBV2 and J is TRBJ2-1; 15 bases fit TRBD2. The CDR3, as DNA: TGTGCCAGCAGTGGGACTAGCGGGAGGGTGTCCCTATACAATGAGCAGTTCTTC. This translates into CASSGTSGRVSLYNEQFF.